The clone carrying this TCR beta chain appeared many times. Each CDR3 protein is one row after TCRdb ran MiXCR on the RT-PCR reads. The sample lists 20,000 or so distinct CDR3 sequences; 4.9% were seen once. The sample originates from a study of patients and donors after allogeneic stem cell transplantation. This CDR3 contains 14 residues. Germline loops: CDR1 MDHEN, CDR2 SYDVKM. V and J are TRBV28 and TRBJ1-4; 10 positions match TRBD1. Material: blood, either unsorted or a sorted T cell fraction (not recorded which). This TCR derives from a human donor who was either an allogeneic HSCT recipient or a stem cell or donor lymphocyte infusion donor (not recorded which). It is not recorded whose cells these are; they may come from a transplant donor. The CDR3 region has the DNA TGTGCGAGCCAACCGGGACAGGGGTATGAAAAACTGTTTTTT. Encoded protein: CASQPGQGYEKLFF.